This entry is about one T cell receptor (beta chain). Its target is unknown. MiXCR was run by TCRdb on the 5' RACE reads, yielding one entry per CDR3 protein. The sample records about 530,000 distinct CDR3 sequences, 20% to 25% being singletons. These data belong to a study of identical twins. The study's findings and limits: For cord blood, abundant beta clonotypes had fewer insertions, unlike memory repertoires, which showed none. It was out-of-frame TCR alpha sharing in monozygotic twins that models underestimated. Beta out-of-frame sequences displayed a weaker excess of sharing between twins. Some out-of-frame alpha sequences were shared by twins, and these showed excess low generation probability.

These data were also reused for a study on yellow fever vaccine responses in identical twins.

The sequence was collected from a young woman in good health. Sequencing input: CD4+ T cells sorted from blood.

CDR3 sequence: CSARVTRGSDTQYF. The CDR3 DNA follows: TGCAGTGCTAGAGTTACGCGGGGCTCAGATACGCAGTATTTT. This chain links TRBV20-1 with TRBJ2-3; maybe TRBD2 (6 bases). Germline V gene lookup returns CDR1 DFQATT and CDR2 SNEGSKA (reference sequence). The V and J ends lost 1 base and 4 bases respectively, with 12 bases between them. The CDR3 length is 14 residues.